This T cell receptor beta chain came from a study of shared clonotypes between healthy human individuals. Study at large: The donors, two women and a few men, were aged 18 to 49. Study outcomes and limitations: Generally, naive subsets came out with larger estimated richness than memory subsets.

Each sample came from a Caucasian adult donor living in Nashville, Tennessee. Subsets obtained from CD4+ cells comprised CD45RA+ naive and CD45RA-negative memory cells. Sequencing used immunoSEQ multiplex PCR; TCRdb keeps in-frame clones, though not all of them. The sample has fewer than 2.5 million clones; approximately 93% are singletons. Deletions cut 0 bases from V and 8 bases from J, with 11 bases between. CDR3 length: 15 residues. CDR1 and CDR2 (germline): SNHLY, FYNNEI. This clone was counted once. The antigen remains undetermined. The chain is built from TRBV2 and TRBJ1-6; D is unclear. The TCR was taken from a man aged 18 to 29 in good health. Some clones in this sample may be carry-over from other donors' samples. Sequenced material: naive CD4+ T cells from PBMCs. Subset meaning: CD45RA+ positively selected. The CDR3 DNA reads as TGTGCCAGCAGTGAAGCAGGGCAGATTTATTCACCCCTCCACTTT. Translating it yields CASSEAGQIYSPLHF.